This passage covers 12 T cell receptor beta chains from one sample sequenced in a study of T cell changes during pregnancy in multiple sclerosis. Repertoires were generated with immunoSEQ multiplex PCR, while TCRdb's copy carries only in-frame clones and drops some. The sample includes some 80,000 clones, about nine tenths of them seen just once. The sample consisted of peripheral blood, taken in the first trimester of pregnancy. Receptor source: a female donor with multiple sclerosis, enrolled in a pregnancy study.

This clone was observed a handful of times. CDR3 bases: TGTGCCATCAGGGGACAGGGGAACACTGAAGCTTTCTTT. Protein product: CAIRGQGNTEAFF. The chain carries TRBV10-3 and TRBJ1-1, with 9 positions matching TRBD1. This CDR3 is 13 amino acids long. The junction had 0 bases not matched to a gene; V was cut back by 6 bases and J by 1 base. Per germline, CDR1 ENHRY and CDR2 SYGVKD.

This chain joins TRBV7-3 and TRBJ1-6; D is ambiguous. V lost 4 bases to trimming and J lost 7 bases, with 23 bases between them. The germline V gene has CDR1 SGHTA and CDR2 FQGTGA. The CDR3 totals 18 residues. CDR3 nucleotides: TGTGCCAGCAGCTCCACCGACCGGGTCCTCCCGCCCAATTCACCCCTCCACTTT. This encodes CASSSTDRVLPPNSPLHF. The whole variable domain, remainder taken from reference TRBV7-3 and TRBJ1-6, is GAGVSQTPSNKVTEKGKYVELRCDPISGHTALYWYRQSLGQGPEFLIYFQGTGAADDSGLPNDRFFAVRPEGSVSTLKIQRTERGDSAVYLCASSSTDRVLPPNSPLHFGNGTRLTVT.

The chain combines TRBV7-2 with TRBJ2-1; D is possibly TRBD2 (6 bases). The CDR3 runs to 15 residues. Germline values: CDR1 SGHTA, CDR2 FQGNSA. The germline V and J ends were trimmed by 2 bases and 4 bases, with 12 bases remaining between them. The CDR3 loop is CASSLYGTFYNEQFF. The CDR3 DNA reads TGTGCCAGCAGCTTATATGGGACTTTTTACAATGAGCAGTTCTTC.

The V call is TRBV7-6, the J call TRBJ2-5, with D possibly TRBD1 on 5 matching bases. Trimming stripped 1 base from V and 6 bases from J, with 12 bases between. The CDR3 sequence is 14 residues long. Germline V gene data show CDR1 as SGHVS and CDR2 as FNYEAQ. The CDR3 here is CASSLGTLGKTQYF. The DNA of the CDR3 is TGTGCCAGCAGCTTAGGGACATTGGGCAAGACCCAGTACTTC.

The rearrangement joins TRBV5-4 to TRBJ2-2; D is possibly TRBD2 (7 bases). The germline V gene has CDR1 SGHNT and CDR2 YYREEE (reference sequence). The CDR3 has 15 residues. V lost 3 bases and J lost 6, with 15 bases in between. The CDR3 DNA sequence: TGTGCCAGCAGCTGGGTCGGGGGGCAGGCCGGGGAGCTGTTTTTT. It codes for CASSWVGGQAGELFF. Variable domain in full (rest from reference TRBV5-4 and TRBJ2-2): ETGVTQSPTHLIKTRGQQVTLRCSSQSGHNTVSWYQQALGQGPQFIFQYYREEENGRGNFPPRFSGLQFPNYSSELNVNALELDDSALYLCASSWVGGQAGELFFGEGSRLTVL.

The chain combines TRBV7-9 with TRBJ2-2; 10 nucleotides align to TRBD1. The CDR3 runs 16 residues. Germline V CDR1 and CDR2: SEHNR, FQNEAQ (reference sequence). V was pared by 5 bases and J by 2 bases, with 5 bases of the junction left unmatched. The chain's CDR3 is CASSPGQGVNTGELFF. The CDR3 DNA is TGTGCCAGCAGCCCAGGACAGGGGGTTAACACCGGGGAGCTGTTTTTT.

This rearrangement joins TRBV6-5 to TRBJ1-5, with 10 nucleotides matching TRBD1. The CDR3 has 15 residues. V shed 6 bases, J shed 5 bases, and the junction held 7 bases outside the gene matches. Germline V gene lookup returns CDR1 MNHEY and CDR2 SVGAGI. CDR3: CASSIPGQGYQPQHF. CDR3 DNA sequence: TGTGCCAGCAGCATACCGGGACAGGGGTATCAGCCCCAGCATTTT.

The V call is TRBV28, the J call TRBJ2-1; 8 bases match TRBD2. In germline, CDR1 is MDHEN, CDR2 SYDVKM. The CDR3 is 17 residues long. Losses at the gene ends were 4 bases for V and 3 bases for J; bases not matched to a gene: 11. CDR3 in amino acids: CASSSPGKRESYNEQFF. The CDR3 bases are TGTGCCAGCAGTTCCCCCGGGAAGCGGGAGAGCTACAATGAGCAGTTCTTC.

The V gene is TRBV5-1, the J gene TRBJ2-1, with 9 bases matching TRBD2. The CDR3 contains 15 residues. Trimming took 1 base from V and 7 from J; bases not matched to a gene: 6. The germline V gene encodes CDR1 SGHRS and CDR2 YFSETQ. For the CDR3, the DNA is TGCGCCAGCAGCTTGTGGCGGGGGGGCCAAAATGAGCAGTTCTTC. This translates into CASSLWRGGQNEQFF. The full variable domain, rest sourced from reference TRBV5-1 and TRBJ2-1, is KAGVTQTPRYLIKTRGQQVTLSCSPISGHRSVSWYQQTPGQGLQFLFEYFSETQRNKGNFPGRFSGRQFSNSRSEMNVSTLELGDSALYLCASSLWRGGQNEQFFGPGTRLTVL.

The rearrangement uses TRBV4-2 and TRBJ2-1; D is perhaps TRBD2 (6 bases). The ends were cut back, 3 bases at V and 6 bases at J, with 12 bases in the middle. Germline assignment: CDR1 LGHNA and CDR2 YNFKEQ. The CDR3 runs 14 residues. The CDR3 nucleotides read TGTGCCAGCAGCCAGGATGGGACTGTCAATGAGCAGTTCTTC. Protein product: CASSQDGTVNEQFF.

V is TRBV7-2 and J is TRBJ2-5; D unresolved. The CDR3 sequence is 14 residues long. Trimming took 4 bases from V and 7 from J, leaving 16 bases between them. Germline CDR1 is SGHTA and CDR2 is FQGNSA. The DNA for the CDR3 is TGTGCCAGCAGCTCACACAACGGCCCGGGGACCCAGTACTTC. Translation: CASSSHNGPGTQYF.

The rearrangement links TRBV6-7 to TRBJ2-5, with D maybe TRBD1 (7 bases). Being an ORF, TRBV6-7 has a function that is uncertain. This CDR3 contains 14 residues. Trimming took 7 bases from V and 4 from J, leaving 16 bases between them. The CDR3 sequence is CASTLRGAGETQYF. DNA of the CDR3: TGTGCCAGCACCCTCAGGGGGGCGGGAGAGACCCAGTACTTC.